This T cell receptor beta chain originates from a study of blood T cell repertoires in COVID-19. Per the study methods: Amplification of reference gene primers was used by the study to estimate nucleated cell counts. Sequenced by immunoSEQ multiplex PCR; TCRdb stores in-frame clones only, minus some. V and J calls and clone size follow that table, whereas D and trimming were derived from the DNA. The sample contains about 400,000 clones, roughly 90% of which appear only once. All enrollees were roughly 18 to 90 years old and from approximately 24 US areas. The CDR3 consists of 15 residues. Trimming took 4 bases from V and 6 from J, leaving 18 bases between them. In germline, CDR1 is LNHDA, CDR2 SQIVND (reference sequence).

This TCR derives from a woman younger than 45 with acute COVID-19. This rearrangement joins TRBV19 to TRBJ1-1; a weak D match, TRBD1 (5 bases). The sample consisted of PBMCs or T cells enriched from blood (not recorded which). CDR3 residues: CASSTNWGGRSEAFF. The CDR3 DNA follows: TGTGCCAGTAGTACGAACTGGGGGGGAAGGTCTGAAGCTTTCTTT.